This T cell receptor beta chain was documented in a study of shared clonotypes between healthy human individuals. Study at large: The study enrolled two women and three men aged 18 to 49.

Study-wide findings and caveats: It was observed that approximately 5% of naive CD4 clonotypes were shared across several donors.

About this clone: Its antigen is unknown.

V was shortened by 4 bases and J by 0 bases, with 7 bases between the two germline ends. The CDR3 covers 13 residues. CDR1 and CDR2 (germline): MNHNS, SASEGT. The naive CD8 subset, CD45RO-negative cells positively selected for CCR7, excluded terminally differentiated effector memory CD45RA+ cells. Clones were sequenced by immunoSEQ multiplex PCR, and TCRdb holds only the in-frame ones, with some missing. The sample holds 750,000 to 1,000,000 clones; about 91% are singletons and the top ten take around 24%. Sequenced input: naive CD8+ T cells sorted from blood. The receptor was isolated from a man in his thirties or forties in good health. The J gene is TRBJ2-7, the V gene TRBV6-1; D is ambiguous. The DNA for the CDR3 is TGTGCCAGCAGTGTGAACTTCTCCTACGAGCAGTACTTC. The encoded protein is CASSVNFSYEQYF.